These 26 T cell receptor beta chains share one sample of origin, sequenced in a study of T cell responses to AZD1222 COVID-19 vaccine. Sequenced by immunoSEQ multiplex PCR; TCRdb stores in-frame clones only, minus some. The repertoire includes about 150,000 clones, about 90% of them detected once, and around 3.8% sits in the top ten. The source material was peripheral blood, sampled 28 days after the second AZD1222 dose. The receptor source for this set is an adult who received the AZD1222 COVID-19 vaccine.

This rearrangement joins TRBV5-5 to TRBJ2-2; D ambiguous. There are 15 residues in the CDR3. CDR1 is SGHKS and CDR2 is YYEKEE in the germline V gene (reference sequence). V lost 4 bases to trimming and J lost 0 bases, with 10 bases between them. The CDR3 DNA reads TGTGCCAGCAGCACCCGGACGGCGAACACCGGGGAGCTGTTTTTT. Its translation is CASSTRTANTGELFF. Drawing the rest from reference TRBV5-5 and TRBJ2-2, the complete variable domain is DAGVTQSPTHLIKTRGQQVTLRCSPISGHKSVSWYQQVLGQGPQFIFQYYEKEERGRGNFPDRFSARQFPNYSSELNVNALLLGDSALYLCASSTRTANTGELFFGEGSRLTVL.

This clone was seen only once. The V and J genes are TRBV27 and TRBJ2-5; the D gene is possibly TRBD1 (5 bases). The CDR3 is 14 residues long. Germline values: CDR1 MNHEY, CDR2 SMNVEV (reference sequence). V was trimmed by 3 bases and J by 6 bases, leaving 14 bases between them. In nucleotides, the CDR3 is TGTGCCAGCAGTTTTGGCGACAGTTGGAAGACCCAGTACTTC. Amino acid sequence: CASSFGDSWKTQYF.

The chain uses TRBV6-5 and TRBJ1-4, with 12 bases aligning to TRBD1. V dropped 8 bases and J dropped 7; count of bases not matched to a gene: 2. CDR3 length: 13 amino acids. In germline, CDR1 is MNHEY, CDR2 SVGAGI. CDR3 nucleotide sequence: TGTGCCAGCGGGACAGGGGGCGTTGAAAAACTGTTTTTT. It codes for CASGTGGVEKLFF.

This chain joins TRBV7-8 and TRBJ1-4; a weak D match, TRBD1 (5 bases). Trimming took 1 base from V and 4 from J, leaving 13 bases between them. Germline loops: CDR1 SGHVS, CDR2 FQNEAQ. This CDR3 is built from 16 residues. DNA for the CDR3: TGTGCCAGCAGCTTAGTGAGCGACAGTCATAATGAAAAACTGTTTTTT. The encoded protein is CASSLVSDSHNEKLFF.

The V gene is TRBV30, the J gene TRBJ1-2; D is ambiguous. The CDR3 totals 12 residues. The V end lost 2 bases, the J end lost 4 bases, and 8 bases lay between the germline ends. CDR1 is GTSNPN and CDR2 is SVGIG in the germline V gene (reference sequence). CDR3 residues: CAWSTGVYGYTF. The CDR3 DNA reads TGTGCCTGGAGTACGGGAGTCTATGGCTACACCTTC.

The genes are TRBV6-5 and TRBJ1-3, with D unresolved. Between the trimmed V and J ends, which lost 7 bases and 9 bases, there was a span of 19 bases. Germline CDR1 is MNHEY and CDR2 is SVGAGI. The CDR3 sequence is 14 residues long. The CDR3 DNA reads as TGTGCCAGCAATACGGAGAGAAGGAGAGGCACCATATATTTT. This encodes CASNTERRRGTIYF.

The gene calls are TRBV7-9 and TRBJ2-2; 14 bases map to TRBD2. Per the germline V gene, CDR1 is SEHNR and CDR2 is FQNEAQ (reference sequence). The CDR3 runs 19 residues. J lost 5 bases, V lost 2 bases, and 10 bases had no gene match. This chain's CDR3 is CASSLSTSGRALGTGELFF. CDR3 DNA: TGTGCCAGCAGCTTATCGACTAGCGGGAGGGCCCTTGGGACCGGGGAGCTGTTTTTT.

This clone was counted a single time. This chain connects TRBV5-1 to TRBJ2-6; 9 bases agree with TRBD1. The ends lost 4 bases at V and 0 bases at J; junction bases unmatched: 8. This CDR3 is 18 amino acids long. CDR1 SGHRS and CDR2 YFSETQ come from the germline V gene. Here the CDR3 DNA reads TGCGCCAGCAGCCCCCGGGACAGGGATAGCTCTGGGGCCAACGTCCTGACTTTC. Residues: CASSPRDRDSSGANVLTF.

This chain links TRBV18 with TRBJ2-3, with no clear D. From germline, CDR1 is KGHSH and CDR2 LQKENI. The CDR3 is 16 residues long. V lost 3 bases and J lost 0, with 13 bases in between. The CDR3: CASSPPSRPSTDTQYF. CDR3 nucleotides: TGTGCCAGCTCACCTCCCTCCCGGCCTAGCACAGATACGCAGTATTTT.

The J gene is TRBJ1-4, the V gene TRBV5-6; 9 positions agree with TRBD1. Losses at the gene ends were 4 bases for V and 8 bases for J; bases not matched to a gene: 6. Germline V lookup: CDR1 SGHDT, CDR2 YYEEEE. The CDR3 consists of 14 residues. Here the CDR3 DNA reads TGTGCCAGCAGCCCGTGGGGACAGGGAGAAAAACTGTTTTTT. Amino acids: CASSPWGQGEKLFF.

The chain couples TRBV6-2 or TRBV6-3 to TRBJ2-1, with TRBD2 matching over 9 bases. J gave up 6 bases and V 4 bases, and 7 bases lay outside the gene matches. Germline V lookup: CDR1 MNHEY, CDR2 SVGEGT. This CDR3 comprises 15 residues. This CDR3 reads CASSSPSGNSNEQFF. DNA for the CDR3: TGTGCCAGCAGTTCCCCTAGCGGGAATTCCAATGAGCAGTTCTTC.

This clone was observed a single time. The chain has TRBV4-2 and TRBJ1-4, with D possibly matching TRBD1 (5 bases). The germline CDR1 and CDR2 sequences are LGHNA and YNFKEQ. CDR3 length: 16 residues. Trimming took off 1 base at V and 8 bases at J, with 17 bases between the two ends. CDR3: CASSQVSQGSFEKLFF. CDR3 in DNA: TGTGCCAGCAGCCAAGTCAGTCAGGGATCTTTCGAAAAACTGTTTTTT.

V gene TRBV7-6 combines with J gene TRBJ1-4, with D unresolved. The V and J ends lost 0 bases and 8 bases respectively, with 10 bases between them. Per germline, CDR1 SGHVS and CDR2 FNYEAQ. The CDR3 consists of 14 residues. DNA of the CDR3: TGTGCCAGCAGCTTAGCGCATCAGGAAGAAAAACTGTTTTTT. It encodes CASSLAHQEEKLFF. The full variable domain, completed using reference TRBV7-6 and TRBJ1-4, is GAGVSQSPRYKVTKRGQDVALRCDPISGHVSLYWYRQALGQGPEFLTYFNYEAQQDKSGLPNDRFSAERPEGSISTLTIQRTEQRDSAMYRCASSLAHQEEKLFFGSGTQLSVL.

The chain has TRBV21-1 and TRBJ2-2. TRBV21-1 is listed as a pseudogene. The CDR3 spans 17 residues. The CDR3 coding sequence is TGTGCCAGCAGCAAAAACACCGGACCAATGAACACCGGGGAGCTGTTTTTT. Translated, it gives CASSKNTGPMNTGELFF.

The CDR3 region is CAWRGTGSIEAFF. CDR3 sequence (DNA): TGTGCCTGGAGGGGGACAGGGTCTATTGAAGCTTTCTTT. V usage is TRBV30 and J usage is TRBJ1-1; 9 nucleotides agree with TRBD1. The CDR3 totals 13 residues. Germline loops: CDR1 GTSNPN, CDR2 SVGIG (reference sequence). The trim removed 3 bases at V and 7 bases at J, leaving 6 bases unmatched.

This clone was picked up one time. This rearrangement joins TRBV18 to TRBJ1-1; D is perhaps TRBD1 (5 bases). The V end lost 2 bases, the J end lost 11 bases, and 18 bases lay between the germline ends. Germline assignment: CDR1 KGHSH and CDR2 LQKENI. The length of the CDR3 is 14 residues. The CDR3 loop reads CASSPSGTLGRAFF. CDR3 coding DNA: TGTGCCAGCTCACCATCCGGGACTCTGGGGCGGGCTTTCTTT.

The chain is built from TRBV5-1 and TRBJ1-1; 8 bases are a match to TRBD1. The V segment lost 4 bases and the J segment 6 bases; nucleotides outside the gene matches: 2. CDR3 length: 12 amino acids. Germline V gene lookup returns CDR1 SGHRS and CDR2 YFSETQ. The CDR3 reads CASSKQGAEAFF. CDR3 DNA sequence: TGCGCCAGCAGCAAACAGGGGGCTGAAGCTTTCTTT.

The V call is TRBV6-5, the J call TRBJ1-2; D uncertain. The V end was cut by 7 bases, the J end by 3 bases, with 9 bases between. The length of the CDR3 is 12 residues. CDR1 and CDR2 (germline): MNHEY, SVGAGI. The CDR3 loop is CASTRGDYGYTF. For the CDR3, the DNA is TGTGCCAGCACCCGCGGAGACTATGGCTACACCTTC.

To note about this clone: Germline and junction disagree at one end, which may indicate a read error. As DNA, the CDR3 is TGTGCTAGCAGCTCCCCCCTAGCGAATGAGCAGTTCTTC. It yields the protein CASSSPLANEQFF. This sequence joins TRBV7-7 and TRBJ2-1; a possible D gene is TRBD2 (6 bases). This CDR3 is 13 amino acids long. The germline CDR1 and CDR2 sequences are SSHAT and FNYEAQ (reference sequence).

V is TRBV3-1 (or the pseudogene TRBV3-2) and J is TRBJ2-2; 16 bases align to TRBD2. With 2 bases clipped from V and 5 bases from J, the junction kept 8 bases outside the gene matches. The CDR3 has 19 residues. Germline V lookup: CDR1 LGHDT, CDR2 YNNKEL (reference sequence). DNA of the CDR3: TGTGCCAGCAGCCAAACGGGACTAGCGGGGGGGCCTGGTACCGGGGAGCTGTTTTTT. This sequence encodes CASSQTGLAGGPGTGELFF.

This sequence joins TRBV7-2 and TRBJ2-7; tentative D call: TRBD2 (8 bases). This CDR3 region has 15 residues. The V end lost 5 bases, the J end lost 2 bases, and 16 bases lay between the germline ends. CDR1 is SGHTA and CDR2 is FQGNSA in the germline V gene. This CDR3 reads CASSPGRGPTYEQYF. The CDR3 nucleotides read TGTGCCAGCAGCCCCGGGAGGGGGCCTACCTACGAGCAGTACTTC.

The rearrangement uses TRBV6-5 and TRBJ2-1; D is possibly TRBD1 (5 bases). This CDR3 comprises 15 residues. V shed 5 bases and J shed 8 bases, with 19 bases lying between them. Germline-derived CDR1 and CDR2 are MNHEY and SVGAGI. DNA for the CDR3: TGTGCCAGCAGTATACCGGGCGGCAGGGAACATGAGCAGTTCTTC. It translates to CASSIPGGREHEQFF.

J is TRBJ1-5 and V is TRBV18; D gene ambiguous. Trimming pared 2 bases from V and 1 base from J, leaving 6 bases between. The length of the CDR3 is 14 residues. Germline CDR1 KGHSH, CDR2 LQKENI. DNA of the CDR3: TGTGCCAGCTCACCAGGCCGGAGCAATCAGCCCCAGCATTTT. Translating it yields CASSPGRSNQPQHF.

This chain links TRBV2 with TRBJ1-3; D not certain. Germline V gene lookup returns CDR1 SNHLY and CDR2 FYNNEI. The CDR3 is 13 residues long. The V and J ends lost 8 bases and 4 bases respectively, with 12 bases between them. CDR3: CASDTTPGNTIYF. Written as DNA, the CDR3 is TGTGCCAGCGACACGACTCCGGGAAACACCATATATTTT.

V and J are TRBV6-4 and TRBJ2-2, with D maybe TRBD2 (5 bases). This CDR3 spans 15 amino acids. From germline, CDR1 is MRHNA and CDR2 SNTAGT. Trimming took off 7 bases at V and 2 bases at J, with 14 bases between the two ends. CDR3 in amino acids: CASTQTGLNTGELFF. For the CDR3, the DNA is TGTGCCAGCACCCAAACCGGACTTAACACCGGGGAGCTGTTTTTT.

Here the CDR3 DNA reads TGTGCCAGCAGCTTAGTCGGATCACACACAGATACGCAGTATTTT. Translating it yields CASSLVGSHTDTQYF. The rearrangement uses TRBV7-8 and TRBJ2-3; D gene unclear. The germline CDR1 and CDR2 sequences are SGHVS and FQNEAQ. CDR3 size: 15 residues. Trimming removed 1 base from V and 2 bases from J, with 10 bases in between.